The clone carrying this T cell receptor (beta chain) was detected ten times or more. The data were taken from a study of shared clonotypes between healthy human individuals. Germline V gives CDR1 SGHNT, CDR2 YENEEA. Trimming removed 5 bases at V and 9 bases at J, with 12 bases between. The CDR3 is 12 amino acids. Sequencing used immunoSEQ multiplex PCR; TCRdb keeps in-frame clones, though not all of them. The sample consists of under 750,000 clones, just under 75% of them appearing once. V gene TRBV11-3 combines with J gene TRBJ2-3; D remains unclear. The specimen sequenced was memory CD4+ T cells sorted from blood. The sample's subset: CD45RA-negative fraction. This receptor was identified in a woman aged 25-40 years in good health. CDR3 coding DNA: TGTGCCAGCAGCCGCTCCGACAAAACGCAGTATTTT. It specifies CASSRSDKTQYF.